This TCR beta chain was recorded in a study of T cell responses to AZD1222 COVID-19 vaccine. In the study overall: Second doses were pooled across both intervals (about 4 or about 12 weeks).

Some clones are missing from TCRdb's copy, which holds only in-frame ones; the method was immunoSEQ multiplex PCR. Of about 160,000 clones in the sample, around 90% are singletons; the top ten hold approximately 4.8%. This TCR was sampled from an adult in good health. The sample in question was peripheral blood, obtained on day 0 of AZD1222 vaccination.

DNA of the CDR3: TGTGCCAGCAGTTACTTCACAGGGACCGGGGAGCTGTTTTTT. Translating it yields CASSYFTGTGELFF. This chain joins TRBV6-2 or TRBV6-3 and TRBJ2-2; D possibly corresponds to TRBD1 (6 bases). Per the germline V gene, CDR1 is MNHEY and CDR2 is SVGEGT. The CDR3 is 14 residues long. V lost 1 base and J lost 5, with 8 bases in between.